This T cell receptor beta chain was captured by sequencing in a study of shared clonotypes between healthy human individuals. Notes on the study in general: A few donors shared approximately 5% of their naive CD4 clonotypes.

Assay runs were performed at deep level. Over several immunoSEQ plates, each subset's genomic DNA was distributed in even portions. Assay used: immunoSEQ multiplex PCR; TCRdb lists only in-frame clones, some missing. This table has around 600,000 clones, approximately 97% appearing once. The authors divided CD4+ cells into CD45RA+ naive and CD45RA-negative memory subsets. Points on this clone: The antigen is undetermined.

The CDR3 extends over 15 amino acids. The V segment lost 1 base and the J segment 5 bases; nucleotides outside the gene matches: 2. Germline V gene data show CDR1 as SNHLY and CDR2 as FYNNEI. The sequenced sample consisted of naive CD4+ T cells sorted from blood. Subset given: CD45RA+ positively selected. The clonotype was recovered from a woman in her twenties or thirties in good health. This chain links TRBV2 with TRBJ1-5; 10 bases are a match to TRBD1. The CDR3 loop reads CASSEGGQGHQPQHF. The CDR3 DNA is TGTGCCAGCAGTGAAGGGGGACAGGGGCATCAGCCCCAGCATTTT. Full variable domain (rest looked up from reference TRBV2 and TRBJ1-5): EPEVTQTPSHQVTQMGQEVILRCVPISNHLYFYWYRQILGQKVEFLVSFYNNEISEKSEIFDDQFSVERPDGSNFTLKIRSTKLEDSAMYFCASSEGGQGHQPQHFGDGTRLSIL.